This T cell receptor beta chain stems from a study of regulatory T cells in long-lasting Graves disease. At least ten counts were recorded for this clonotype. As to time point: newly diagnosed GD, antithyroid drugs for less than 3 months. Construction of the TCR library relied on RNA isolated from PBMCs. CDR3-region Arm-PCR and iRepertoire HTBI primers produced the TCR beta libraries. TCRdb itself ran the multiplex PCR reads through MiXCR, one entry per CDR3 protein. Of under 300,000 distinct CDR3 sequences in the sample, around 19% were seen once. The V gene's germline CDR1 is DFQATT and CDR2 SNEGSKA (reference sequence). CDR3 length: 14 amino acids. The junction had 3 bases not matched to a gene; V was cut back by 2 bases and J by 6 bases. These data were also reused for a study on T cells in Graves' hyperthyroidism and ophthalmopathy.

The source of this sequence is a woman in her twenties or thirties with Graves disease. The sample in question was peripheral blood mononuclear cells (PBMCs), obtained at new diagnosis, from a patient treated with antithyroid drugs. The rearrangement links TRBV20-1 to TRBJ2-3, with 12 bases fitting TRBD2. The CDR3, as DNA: TGCAGTGCTAGACCAACTAGCGGGAGGGATACGCAGTATTTT. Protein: CSARPTSGRDTQYF.